The T cell receptor beta chain described here comes from a study of cytomegalovirus exposure and HLA in healthy donors. Study-wide background: A data release that came early held tens of millions of unique TCRs from HLA-typed donors. Findings and limits, study-wide: The authors later found TCR association rates varying by HLA locus, with DRB1 most and HLA-C fewest.

In the case of this clone: The antigen is undetermined.

The PCR employed 60 Vbeta primers together with 13 Jbeta primers. Original data processing: It was a later analysis that counted about 80 million unique TCR beta chains, of which some 12 million were shared. Assay: immunoSEQ multiplex PCR; the TCRdb copy retains only in-frame clones and omits some. Clone size and the V and J calls come from that table; the DNA yielded D and trimming. The data hold tens of thousands of clones, with more than 70% observed a single time. This CDR3 is 14 amino acids long. V was pared by 5 bases and J by 1 base, with 12 bases between. CDR1 is ENHRY, CDR2 SYGVKD, per germline.

This chain connects TRBV10-3 to TRBJ2-7, with D perhaps TRBD2 (7 bases). The receptor was derived from a man in his fifties or sixties in good health and CMV-seropositive. The specimen sequenced was PBMCs. The CDR3 loop reads CAISRRGGSYEQYF. The DNA for the CDR3 is TGTGCCATCAGTAGGAGGGGGGGATCCTACGAGCAGTACTTC.